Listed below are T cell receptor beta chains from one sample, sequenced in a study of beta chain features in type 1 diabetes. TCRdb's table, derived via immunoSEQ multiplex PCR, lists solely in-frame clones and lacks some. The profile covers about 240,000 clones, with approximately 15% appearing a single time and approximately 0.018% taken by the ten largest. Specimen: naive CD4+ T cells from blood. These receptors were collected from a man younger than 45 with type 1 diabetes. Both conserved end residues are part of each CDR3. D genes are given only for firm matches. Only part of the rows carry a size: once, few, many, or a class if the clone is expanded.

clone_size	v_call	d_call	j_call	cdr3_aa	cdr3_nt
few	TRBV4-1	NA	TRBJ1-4	CASSQVGGEKLFF	TGCGCCAGCAGCCAGGTTGGAGGTGAAAAACTGTTTTTT
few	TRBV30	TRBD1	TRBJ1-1	CAWDRVNTEAFF	TGTGCCTGGGACAGGGTGAACACTGAAGCTTTCTTT
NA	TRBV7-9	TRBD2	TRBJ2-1	CASSLGLAGHNEQFF	TGTGCCAGCAGCTTAGGTCTAGCGGGTCACAATGAGCAGTTCTTC
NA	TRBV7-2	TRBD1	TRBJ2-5	CASSPDRGRETQYF	TGTGCCAGCAGCCCTGACAGGGGGCGAGAGACCCAGTACTTC
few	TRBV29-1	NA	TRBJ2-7	CSVAPAGKSYEQYF	TGCAGCGTTGCGCCCGCAGGGAAGTCCTACGAGCAGTACTTC
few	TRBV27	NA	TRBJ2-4	CASSRREGDIQYF	TGTGCCAGCAGCCGCAGGGAGGGGGACATTCAGTACTTC
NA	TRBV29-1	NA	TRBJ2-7	CSVDRANEQYF	TGCAGCGTTGACAGGGCCAACGAGCAGTACTTC
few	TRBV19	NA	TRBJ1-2	CASSIDLVAGGYTF	TGTGCCAGTAGTATAGACCTCGTCGCCGGTGGCTACACCTTC
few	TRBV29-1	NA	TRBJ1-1	CSVGHTNTEAFF	TGCAGCGTCGGACATACGAACACTGAAGCTTTCTTT
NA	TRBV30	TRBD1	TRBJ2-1	CAWSVDRGHNEQFF	TGTGCCTGGAGTGTGGACAGGGGTCACAATGAGCAGTTCTTC
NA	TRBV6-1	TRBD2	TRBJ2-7	CASSIGGGLTYEQYF	TGTGCCAGCTCCATCGGGGGGGGACTGACCTACGAGCAGTACTTC
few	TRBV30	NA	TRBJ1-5	CAWSAQGGPQHF	TGTGCCTGGAGCGCCCAGGGTGGGCCCCAGCATTTT
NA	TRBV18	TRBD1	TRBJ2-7	CASSPSAVTGSYEQYF	TGTGCCAGCTCACCATCCGCCGTGACAGGGAGCTACGAGCAGTACTTC
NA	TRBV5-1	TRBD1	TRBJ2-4	CASSLSGTGYIQYF	TGCGCCAGCAGCTTATCCGGGACAGGGTATATTCAGTACTTC
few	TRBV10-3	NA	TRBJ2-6	CAIREGQIVSGANVLTF	TGTGCCATCAGGGAGGGACAGATTGTTTCTGGGGCCAACGTCCTGACTTTC
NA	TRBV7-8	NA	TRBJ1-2	CASSFPGDYGYTF	TGTGCCAGCAGCTTTCCAGGCGACTATGGCTACACCTTC
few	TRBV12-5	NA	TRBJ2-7	CASGLGSTPYEQYF	TGTGCTAGTGGTTTGGGTAGTACCCCCTACGAGCAGTACTTC
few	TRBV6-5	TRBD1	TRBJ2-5	CASTSPGQGKTQYF	TGTGCCAGCACTTCGCCGGGACAGGGGAAGACCCAGTACTTC
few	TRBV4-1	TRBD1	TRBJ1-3	CASSQDAGGRGNTIYF	TGCGCCAGCAGCCAAGACGCAGGGGGCCGTGGAAACACCATATATTTT
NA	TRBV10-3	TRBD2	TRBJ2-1	CAISQTSGREYNEQFF	TGTGCCATCAGCCAGACTAGCGGGAGAGAGTACAATGAGCAGTTCTTC
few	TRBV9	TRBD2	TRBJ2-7	CASSEGTSGGLYEQYF	TGTGCCAGCAGCGAGGGGACTAGCGGGGGACTCTACGAGCAGTACTTC
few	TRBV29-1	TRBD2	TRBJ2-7	CSVGGGARVEQYF	TGCAGCGTTGGCGGGGGGGCCAGAGTCGAGCAGTACTTC
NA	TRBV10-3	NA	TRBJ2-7	CAISELGLGDYEQYF	TGTGCCATCAGTGAGTTGGGCCTGGGAGACTACGAGCAGTACTTC
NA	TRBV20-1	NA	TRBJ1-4	CSASREAKLFF	TGCAGTGCTAGCAGGGAGGCAAAACTGTTTTTT
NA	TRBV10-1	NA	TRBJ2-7	CATSPRALGEQYF	TGCGCCACCTCGCCCCGAGCTCTAGGTGAGCAGTACTTC
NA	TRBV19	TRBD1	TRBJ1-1	CASTGTAMNTEAFF	TGTGCCAGTACAGGGACAGCCATGAACACTGAAGCTTTCTTT
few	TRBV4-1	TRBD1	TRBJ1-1	CASSPGQGADTEAFF	TGCGCCAGCAGCCCGGGACAGGGGGCTGACACTGAAGCTTTCTTT
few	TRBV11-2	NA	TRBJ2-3	CASSLGVRRLLTDTQYF	TGTGCCAGCAGCTTAGGGGTACGACGACTCCTCACAGATACGCAGTATTTT
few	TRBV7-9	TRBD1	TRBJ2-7	CASSHGTVNSEQYF	TGTGCCAGCAGCCATGGGACAGTCAATAGCGAGCAGTACTTC
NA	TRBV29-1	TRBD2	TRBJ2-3	CSHMGGDGDTQYF	TGCAGCCACATGGGGGGGGACGGAGATACGCAGTATTTT
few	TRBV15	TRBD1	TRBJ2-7	CATSGRTGTWEQYF	TGTGCCACCAGCGGAAGGACAGGGACTTGGGAGCAGTACTTC
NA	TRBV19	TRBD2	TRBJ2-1	CASSEARGAYNEQFF	TGTGCCAGTAGTGAGGCGCGGGGGGCATACAATGAGCAGTTCTTC
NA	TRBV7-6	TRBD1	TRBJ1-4	CASSLGTGTTNEKLFF	TGTGCCAGCAGCTTAGGGACAGGTACAACTAATGAAAAACTGTTTTTT
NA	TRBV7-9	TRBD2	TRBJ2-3	CASRPSGSSDTQYF	TGTGCCAGCAGGCCTAGCGGGAGCTCTGATACGCAGTATTTT
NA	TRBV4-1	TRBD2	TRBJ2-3	CASSLSGGASTDTQYF	TGCGCCAGCAGCCTTAGCGGGGGGGCCAGCACAGATACGCAGTATTTT
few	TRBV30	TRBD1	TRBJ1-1	CAWGDSPDTEAFF	TGTGCCTGGGGGGACAGCCCAGACACTGAAGCTTTCTTT
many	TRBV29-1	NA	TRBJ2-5	CSVDRQETQYF	TGCAGCGTTGACAGGCAAGAGACCCAGTACTTC
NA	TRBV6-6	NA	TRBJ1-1	CASSYGSRMNTEAFF	TGTGCCAGCAGTTACGGGTCCAGGATGAACACTGAAGCTTTCTTT
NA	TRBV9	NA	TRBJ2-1	CASSVAGVSGNEQFF	TGTGCCAGCAGCGTAGCTGGAGTTTCCGGCAATGAGCAGTTCTTC
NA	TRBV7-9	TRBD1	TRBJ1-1	CASSTRQGNTEAFF	TGTGCCAGCAGCACCCGACAGGGGAACACTGAAGCTTTCTTT
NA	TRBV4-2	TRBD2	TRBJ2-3	CASSQGEGATDTQYF	TGTGCCAGCAGCCAAGGGGAGGGCGCAACGGATACGCAGTATTTT
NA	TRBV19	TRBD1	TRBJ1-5	CASSMSTGRGDQPQHF	TGTGCCAGTAGTATGTCGACAGGGCGTGGGGATCAGCCCCAGCATTTT
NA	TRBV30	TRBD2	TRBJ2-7	CAWTPSGHAYEQYF	TGTGCCTGGACCCCTAGCGGGCATGCCTACGAGCAGTACTTC
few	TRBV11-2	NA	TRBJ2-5	CASSLAILSETQYF	TGTGCCAGCAGCTTAGCGATCCTAAGTGAGACCCAGTACTTC
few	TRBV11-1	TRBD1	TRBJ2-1	CASSLQPPWTGLNEQFF	TGTGCCAGCAGCTTACAACCGCCGTGGACAGGGTTGAATGAGCAGTTCTTC
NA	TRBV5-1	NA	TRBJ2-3	CASSLQTTDTQYF	TGCGCCAGCAGCTTGCAAACAACAGATACGCAGTATTTT
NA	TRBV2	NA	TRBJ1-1	CASSERSEVAFF	TGTGCCAGCAGTGAAAGGTCCGAGGTAGCTTTCTTT
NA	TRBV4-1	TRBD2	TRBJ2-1	CASSQGAGARNEQFF	TGCGCCAGCAGCCAAGGGGCGGGAGCGCGGAATGAGCAGTTCTTC
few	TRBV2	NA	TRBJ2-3	CASSVGTSTDTQYF	TGTGCCAGCAGTGTAGGGACTAGCACAGATACGCAGTATTTT
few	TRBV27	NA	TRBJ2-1	CASGRIALGNEQFF	TGTGCCAGCGGTAGGATAGCCCTTGGGAATGAGCAGTTCTTC
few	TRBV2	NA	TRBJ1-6	CASSEQGLSSPLHF	TGTGCCAGCAGTGAACAGGGTTTGTCTTCACCCCTCCACTTT
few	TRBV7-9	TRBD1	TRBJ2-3	CASGTGGTDTQYF	TGTGCCAGCGGAACAGGGGGGACAGATACGCAGTATTTT
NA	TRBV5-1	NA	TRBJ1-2	CASSYSRVDYGYTF	TGCGCCAGCAGCTACTCGAGGGTTGACTATGGCTACACCTTC
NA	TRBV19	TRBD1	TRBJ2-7	CATSKGQAYEQYF	TGTGCCACTTCTAAGGGACAGGCCTACGAGCAGTACTTC
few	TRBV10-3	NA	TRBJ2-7	CAITGSWSSYEQYF	TGTGCCATTACCGGGAGTTGGAGCTCCTACGAGCAGTACTTC